These 17 T cell receptor beta chains came from one sample sequenced in a study of T cells after yellow fever vaccination. TCRdb reprocessed the 5' RACE reads with MiXCR, giving one entry per CDR3 protein. The table lists under 400,000 distinct CDR3 sequences, roughly 10% of them singletons. Here the sequenced sample was PBMCs, taken on the day of the first yellow fever vaccination. Receptor source: a young man who received the YFV17D yellow fever vaccine.

The chain carries TRBV5-6 and TRBJ2-1; 7 nucleotides align to TRBD1. The CDR3 is 17 residues long. Germline CDR1 and CDR2: SGHDT and YYEEEE. The junction had 9 bases not matched to a gene; V was cut back by 0 bases and J by 3 bases. Written as DNA, the CDR3 is TGTGCCAGCAGCTTGGAGGGGGCAGGGGGTAACTACAATGAGCAGTTCTTC. It specifies CASSLEGAGGNYNEQFF.

The chain employs TRBV5-1 and TRBJ2-7; perhaps TRBD2 as D (6 bases). Trimming left V 2 bases short and J 3 bases short, with 9 bases between. CDR1 is SGHRS, CDR2 YFSETQ, per germline. This CDR3 contains 13 residues. CDR3 nucleotide sequence: TGCGCCAGCAGCTTCCAGGAGGGCTACGAGCAGTACGTC. Protein product: CASSFQEGYEQYV.

This clonotype was counted only a few times. The chain links TRBV20-1 to TRBJ2-3; tentatively, D is TRBD2 (5 bases). Between the trimmed V and J ends, which lost 3 bases and 6 bases, there was a span of 16 bases. The CDR3 spans 14 residues. From germline, CDR1 is DFQATT and CDR2 SNEGSKA (reference sequence). CDR3: CSARIPRTGDTQYF. Here the CDR3 DNA reads TGCAGTGCTAGGATCCCAAGGACGGGGGATACGCAGTATTTT.

This clonotype came up once. The V call is TRBV27, the J call TRBJ1-5; D gene uncertain. V dropped 2 bases and J dropped 2 bases, with 10 bases sitting between them. CDR1 MNHEY and CDR2 SMNVEV come from the germline V gene (reference sequence). This CDR3 is built from 15 residues. The CDR3 spells CASSLQALGNQPQHF. The CDR3 DNA is TGTGCCAGCAGTTTACAGGCCTTAGGCAATCAGCCCCAGCATTTT.

The rearrangement uses TRBV7-8 and TRBJ1-5; D is ambiguous. The CDR3 totals 16 residues. The V end lost 5 bases, the J end lost 4 bases, and 18 bases lay between the germline ends. CDR1 and CDR2 (germline): SGHVS, FQNEAQ. The CDR3 DNA reads TGTGCCAGCAGCGACACCGGGAGATTTTATAATCAGCCCCAGCATTTT. Translated, it gives CASSDTGRFYNQPQHF. The full variable domain, with the rest looked up from reference TRBV7-8 and TRBJ1-5, is GAGVSQSPRYKVAKRGQDVALRCDPISGHVSLFWYQQALGQGPEFLTYFQNEAQLDKSGLPSDRFFAERPEGSVSTLKIQRTQQEDSAVYLCASSDTGRFYNQPQHFGDGTRLSIL.

This clonotype was observed a handful of times. The chain uses TRBV4-1 and TRBJ1-6, with D perhaps TRBD1 (5 bases). Germline-derived CDR1 and CDR2 are MGHRA and YSYEKL. Trimming shortened V by 1 base and J by 5 bases, and 9 bases separated the two germline ends. The CDR3 runs 15 residues. CDR3 bases: TGCGCCAGCAGCCAAGTGGGACGGAATAATTCACCCCTCCACTTT. Its translation is CASSQVGRNNSPLHF.

The rearrangement joins TRBV29-1 to TRBJ2-1; TRBD1 agrees at 7 bases. Germline-derived CDR1 and CDR2 are SQVTM and ANQGSEA. V trimming: 4 bases; J trimming: 7 bases; junction bases outside the gene matches: 10. The length of the CDR3 is 14 residues. CDR3 loop: CSVGGQAISNEQFF. CDR3 DNA: TGCAGCGTTGGAGGACAGGCGATTTCGAATGAGCAGTTCTTC.

This rearrangement joins TRBV6-2 or TRBV6-3 to TRBJ1-5, with D perhaps matching TRBD1 (5 bases). Germline CDR1 reads MNHEY; CDR2 reads SVGEGT. This CDR3 comprises 12 residues. V shed 8 bases and J shed 8 bases, with 13 bases lying between them. The CDR3 spells CASRTGLEPQHF. The CDR3 region has the DNA TGTGCCAGCCGCACAGGACTTGAGCCCCAGCATTTT.

The V and J genes are TRBV4-3 and TRBJ2-1; D may be TRBD1 or TRBD2 (5 bases each). The CDR3 totals 16 residues. V was pared by 1 base and J by 2 bases, with 12 bases between. Germline V gene lookup returns CDR1 LGHNA and CDR2 YSLEER. The CDR3 DNA is TGCGCCAGCAGCCAAGTGGTGGGGGTGGCCTACAATGAGCAGTTCTTC. Its protein product is CASSQVVGVAYNEQFF.

This clonotype was seen only a few times. The chain links TRBV19 to TRBJ2-7; 10 positions match TRBD1. Germline lookup yields CDR1 LNHDA and CDR2 SQIVND (reference sequence). This CDR3 is built from 16 residues. After removal of 1 base from V and 2 bases from J, the junction contained 5 bases not matched to a gene. The CDR3 is CASSIAWDRGPYEQYF. The CDR3 DNA is TGTGCCAGTAGTATAGCCTGGGACAGGGGCCCCTACGAGCAGTACTTC.

There are a few counts of this clonotype. The genes are TRBV6-5 and TRBJ2-7, with 10 bases aligning to TRBD1. V shed 6 bases, J shed 5 bases, and the junction held 4 bases outside the gene matches. CDR1 is MNHEY, CDR2 SVGAGI, per germline. CDR3 length equals 13 residues. The CDR3 spells CASSRGTGDEQYV. CDR3 DNA: TGTGCCAGCAGCCGAGGGACAGGGGACGAGCAGTACGTC.

This clonotype was picked up a small number of times. This chain joins TRBV12-3 or TRBV12-4 and TRBJ2-2, with TRBD1 as a possible D gene (5 bases). Trimming removed 5 bases from V and 7 bases from J, with 11 bases in between. CDR3 length: 13 amino acids. Here the CDR3 DNA reads TGTGCCAGCAGTGTCCCAGGGATCGGGGAGCTGTTTTTT. Its protein is CASSVPGIGELFF.

The chain employs TRBV18 and TRBJ2-5; no clear D. In germline, CDR1 is KGHSH, CDR2 LQKENI. The CDR3 extends over 15 amino acids. The germline V and J ends were trimmed by 3 bases and 1 base, with 12 bases remaining between them. The CDR3 coding sequence is TGTGCCAGCTCACCCTTTCCGAGGACCCAAGAGACCCAGTACTTC. Amino acid sequence: CASSPFPRTQETQYF.

This clonotype was seen a few times. The rearrangement joins TRBV2 to TRBJ1-3; tentatively, D is TRBD1 (6 bases). The CDR3 runs to 14 residues. V lost 6 bases to trimming and J lost 4 bases, with 13 bases between them. Germline values: CDR1 SNHLY, CDR2 FYNNEI. In DNA, the CDR3 is TGTGCCAGCAGACAGGGTTTTGGAGGAAACACCATATATTTT. Translation: CASRQGFGGNTIYF.

This clonotype was counted a few times. The chain links TRBV11-2 to TRBJ2-3; 10 bases map to TRBD1. The length of the CDR3 is 16 residues. Germline V lookup: CDR1 SGHAT, CDR2 FQNNGV. V gave up 5 bases and J gave up 2 bases; unmatched junction bases: 7. CDR3: CASSPGTGVYTDTQYF. Here the CDR3 DNA reads TGTGCCAGCAGCCCGGGGACAGGGGTCTACACAGATACGCAGTATTTT.

The CDR3 loop is CASSYPPTVSYEQYF. Here the CDR3 DNA reads TGTGCCAGCAGCTACCCACCTACAGTCTCCTACGAGCAGTACTTC. J is TRBJ2-7 and V is TRBV7-9, with D unclear. From germline, CDR1 is SEHNR and CDR2 FQNEAQ (reference sequence). This CDR3 region has 15 residues. Trimming left V 4 bases short and J 0 bases short, with 13 bases between.

V and J are TRBV28 and TRBJ2-7, with TRBD2 as a possible D gene (6 bases). V shed 6 bases and J shed 3 bases, with 12 bases lying between them. The CDR3 consists of 13 residues. Germline-derived CDR1 and CDR2 are MDHEN and SYDVKM. CDR3 bases: TGTGCCAGCAGCCGACCGGGAGTCTACGAGCAGTACGTC. Its protein product is CASSRPGVYEQYV.